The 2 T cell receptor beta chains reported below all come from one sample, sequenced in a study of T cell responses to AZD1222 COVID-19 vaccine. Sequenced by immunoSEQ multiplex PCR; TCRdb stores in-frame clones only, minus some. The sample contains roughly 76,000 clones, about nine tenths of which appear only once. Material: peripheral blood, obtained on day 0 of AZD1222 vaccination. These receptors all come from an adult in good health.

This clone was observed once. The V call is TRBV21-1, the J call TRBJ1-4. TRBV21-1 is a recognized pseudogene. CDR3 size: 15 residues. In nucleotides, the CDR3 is TGTGCCAGCTCCCAAAACCGAGTAACTAATGAAAAACTGTTTTTT. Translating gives CASSQNRVTNEKLFF.

CDR3 residues: CASSSGLAGDAGELFF. The DNA of the CDR3 is TGCGCCAGCAGCTCGGGACTAGCGGGAGATGCCGGGGAGCTGTTTTTT. The J gene is TRBJ2-2, the V gene TRBV5-1; TRBD2 matches at 14 bases. Germline V gives CDR1 SGHRS, CDR2 YFSETQ. The CDR3 has 16 amino acids. V shed 3 bases and J 6 bases; nucleotides not matched to a gene: 4. The variable domain in full, with the rest retrieved from reference TRBV5-1 and TRBJ2-2, is KAGVTQTPRYLIKTRGQQVTLSCSPISGHRSVSWYQQTPGQGLQFLFEYFSETQRNKGNFPGRFSGRQFSNSRSEMNVSTLELGDSALYLCASSSGLAGDAGELFFGEGSRLTVL.